The TCR beta chain under discussion was sequenced for a study of blood T cell repertoires in COVID-19. As for the study in general: Both acute and convalescent COVID-19 samples were obtained from the United States, Italy and Spain.

The CDR3 loop spans 15 amino acids. V dropped 2 bases and J dropped 0 bases, with 10 bases sitting between them. Per the germline V gene, CDR1 is MNHEY and CDR2 is SVGAGI. Authors' data handling: Quantification of nucleated cells was approximated via reference gene primer amplification. Clones were read by immunoSEQ multiplex PCR, and TCRdb kept only the in-frame ones, dropping some. V and J calls plus clone size are reproduced from that table; the DNA served to infer D and trimming. The table lists under 90,000 clones, 83% of them singletons. Sequencing input: peripheral blood. The genes are TRBV6-5 and TRBJ1-1; tentative D call: TRBD1 (5 bases). The receptor was isolated from a man older than 75 with acute or convalescent COVID-19. CDR3 region: CASSYRRGLNTEAFF. Written as DNA, the CDR3 is TGTGCCAGCAGTTACCGCCGGGGGTTGAACACTGAAGCTTTCTTT.